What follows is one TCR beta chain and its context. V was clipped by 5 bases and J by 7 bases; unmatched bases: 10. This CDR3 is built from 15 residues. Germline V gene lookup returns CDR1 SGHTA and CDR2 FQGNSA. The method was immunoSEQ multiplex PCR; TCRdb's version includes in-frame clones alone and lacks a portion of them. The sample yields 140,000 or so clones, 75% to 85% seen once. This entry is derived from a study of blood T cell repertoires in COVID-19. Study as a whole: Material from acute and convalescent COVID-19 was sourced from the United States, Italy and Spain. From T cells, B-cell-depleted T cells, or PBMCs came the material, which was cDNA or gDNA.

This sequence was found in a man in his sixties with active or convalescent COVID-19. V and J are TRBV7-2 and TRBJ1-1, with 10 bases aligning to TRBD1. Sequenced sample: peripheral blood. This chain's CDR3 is CASSRTRDRGIEAFF. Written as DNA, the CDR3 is TGTGCCAGCAGCCGTACCCGGGACAGGGGAATTGAAGCTTTCTTT.